This T cell receptor beta chain was identified during a study of blood T cell repertoires in COVID-19. About the study: Sites across the United States, Italy and Spain contributed samples from acute and convalescent COVID-19.

CDR1 is SEHNR, CDR2 FQNEAQ, per germline (reference sequence). V was cut by 2 bases and J by 7 bases, with 6 bases left in between. This CDR3 is 13 amino acids long. Sequenced by immunoSEQ multiplex PCR; TCRdb stores in-frame clones only, minus some. The table includes some 86,000 clones, around 93% detected once. The sequenced sample consisted of peripheral blood. The source is a human donor with active COVID-19. The donor label of this sample is uncertain. The V call is TRBV7-9, the J call TRBJ1-6; D is uncertain. CDR3 sequence (DNA): TGTGCCAGCAGCTTACGTAGAAATTCACCCCTCCACTTT. Translating it yields CASSLRRNSPLHF.